Below, 14 T cell receptor beta chains from the same sample are listed, as sequenced in a study of OX40 agonist ivuxolimab in advanced cancers. Assay used: immunoSEQ multiplex PCR; TCRdb lists only in-frame clones, some missing. The sample includes 95,000 to 100,000 clones, roughly four fifths seen only once; the top ten take more than 1.4%. The sample in question was CD4+ or CD8+ T cells sorted from blood, obtained in a trial of the OX40 agonist ivuxolimab. The receptors come from an adult with an advanced solid tumor such as melanoma, head and neck, liver or kidney cancer.

The chain is built from TRBV11-2 and TRBJ2-1; no reliable D call. V gave up 0 bases and J gave up 7 bases, with 13 bases separating them. The CDR3 runs to 15 residues. From germline, CDR1 is SGHAT and CDR2 FQNNGV. CDR3 nucleotides: TGTGCCAGCAGCTTAGAGGTCGAGAGACTGAATGAGCAGTTCTTC. This gives the protein CASSLEVERLNEQFF.

The rearrangement links TRBV10-2 to TRBJ2-3, with 7 bases matching TRBD2. CDR1 is WSHSY, CDR2 SAAADI, per germline. This CDR3 comprises 16 residues. The ends lost 2 bases at V and 4 bases at J; junction bases unmatched: 9. The CDR3 DNA sequence: TGCGCCAGCAGTGAGGGGAAGGCGGGGAGGGCAGATACGCAGTATTTT. Protein product: CASSEGKAGRADTQYF.

This clone was observed once. The rearrangement uses TRBV5-8 and TRBJ2-7, with no clear D. Trimming took off 1 base at V and 4 bases at J, with 6 bases between the two ends. Germline V gives CDR1 SGHTS, CDR2 YDEGEE. This CDR3 is 12 amino acids long. CDR3 sequence reads: CASSLHRYEQYF. CDR3 in DNA: TGTGCCAGCAGCTTGCATCGGTACGAGCAGTACTTC.

This clone was found a few times. The chain recombines TRBV5-5 with TRBJ1-3; a possible D gene is TRBD1 (5 bases). Trimming cost V 0 bases and J 5 bases, with 12 bases left between them. CDR1 and CDR2 from the germline V gene are SGHKS and YYEKEE (reference sequence). CDR3 size: 15 residues. In DNA form, the CDR3 reads TGTGCCAGCAGCTTGGGGCGACAGAATCGAAACACCATATATTTT. Its protein is CASSLGRQNRNTIYF.

This clone was seen just once. Here the CDR3 reads CATTPRANTGELFF. The CDR3 nucleotides read TGTGCCACCACTCCCCGCGCGAACACCGGGGAGCTGTTTTTT. The chain has TRBV19 and TRBJ2-2; the D is unclear. Between the trimmed V and J ends, which lost 10 bases and 0 bases, there was a span of 12 bases. The CDR3 consists of 14 residues. The germline gives CDR1 LNHDA, CDR2 SQIVND (reference sequence).

The chain has TRBV4-3 and TRBJ1-1; 9 bases align to TRBD1. Germline V gene sequence: CDR1 LGHNA, CDR2 YSLEER. The CDR3 covers 13 residues. V lost 0 bases to trimming and J lost 12 bases; unmatched junction nucleotides: 5. The CDR3 sequence is CASSQDRDRDSFF. As DNA, the CDR3 is TGCGCCAGCAGCCAAGACCGGGACAGGGATTCTTTCTTT.

The CDR3 protein is CASSHRDRGLRRTEAFF. CDR3 DNA sequence: TGTGCCAGCAGCCACCGGGACAGGGGGCTAAGACGTACTGAAGCTTTCTTT. The rearrangement joins TRBV7-8 to TRBJ1-1, with 12 bases fitting TRBD1. The V segment lost 5 bases and the J segment 5 bases; nucleotides outside the gene matches: 12. The CDR3 totals 17 residues. The germline CDR1 and CDR2 sequences are SGHVS and FQNEAQ.

This chain links TRBV19 with TRBJ2-7; 12 bases match TRBD2. Germline values: CDR1 LNHDA, CDR2 SQIVND (reference sequence). J gave up 2 bases and V 6 bases, and 11 bases lay outside the gene matches. The CDR3 spans 17 residues. CDR3 amino acids: CASSQTSGSWVPYEQYF. CDR3 coding DNA: TGTGCCAGTAGCCAGACTAGCGGGAGTTGGGTACCCTACGAGCAGTACTTC.

The chain couples TRBV5-8 to TRBJ2-4; no definite D call. Trimming stripped 1 base from V and 5 bases from J, with 10 bases between. The CDR3 runs 14 residues. CDR1 is SGHTS and CDR2 is YDEGEE in the germline V gene. The DNA for the CDR3 is TGTGCCAGCAGCTTGAGAGGTTGGGAAAACATTCAGTACTTC. Its protein is CASSLRGWENIQYF. Using reference TRBV5-8 and TRBJ2-4 for the parts outside the CDR3, the full variable domain is EAGVTQSPTHLIKTRGQQATLRCSPISGHTSVYWYQQALGLGLQFLLWYDEGEERNRGNFPPRFSGRQFPNYSSELNVNALELEDSALYLCASSLRGWENIQYFGAGTRLSVL.

J is TRBJ2-3 and V is TRBV18; D is ambiguous. The CDR3 has 12 amino acids. Germline V gene lookup returns CDR1 KGHSH and CDR2 LQKENI. The ends were cut back, 4 bases at V and 4 bases at J, with 6 bases in the middle. CDR3: CASSLGSDTQYF. In nucleotides, the CDR3 is TGTGCCAGCTCACTAGGCTCAGATACGCAGTATTTT.

The chain couples TRBV27 to TRBJ1-5, with TRBD1 as a possible D gene (6 bases). CDR1 MNHEY and CDR2 SMNVEV come from the germline V gene (reference sequence). The CDR3 has 14 amino acids. Trimming took 5 bases from V and 8 from J, leaving 16 bases between them. The CDR3 DNA reads TGTGCCAGCAGTCTTAGGAGGGGGAACGAGCCCCAGCATTTT. It specifies CASSLRRGNEPQHF.

The rearrangement links TRBV11-2 to TRBJ2-7, with 8 bases that match TRBD2. The length of the CDR3 is 16 residues. J gave up 6 bases and V 1 base, and 11 bases lay outside the gene matches. The V gene's germline CDR1 is SGHAT and CDR2 FQNNGV. This CDR3 reads CASSLVGGVVPFEQYF. The CDR3 DNA is TGTGCCAGCAGCTTAGTCGGGGGGGTCGTCCCCTTCGAGCAGTACTTC.

This rearrangement joins TRBV9 to TRBJ2-1; D may be TRBD2 (6 bases). Looked up from germline, CDR1 is SGDLS and CDR2 is YYNGEE. The CDR3 has 15 residues. V lost 4 bases, J lost 7 bases, and 18 bases lay in between. In DNA form, the CDR3 reads TGTGCCAGCAGCATCCGACTAGATCCGCCGAATGAGCAGTTCTTC. This translates into CASSIRLDPPNEQFF. The whole variable domain, filled in from reference TRBV9 and TRBJ2-1, reads DSGVTQTPKHLITATGQRVTLRCSPRSGDLSVYWYQQSLDQGLQFLIQYYNGEERAKGNILERFSAQQFPDLHSELNLSSLELGDSALYFCASSIRLDPPNEQFFGPGTRLTVL.

This rearrangement joins TRBV19 to TRBJ2-5; D possibly corresponds to TRBD1 (8 bases). The CDR3 loop spans 15 amino acids. Trimming took off 5 bases at V and 5 bases at J, with 18 bases between the two ends. In germline, CDR1 is LNHDA, CDR2 SQIVND (reference sequence). Written as DNA, the CDR3 is TGTGCCAGTAGTGGACTAGGACAGGGATGGGAGACCCAGTACTTC. It codes for CASSGLGQGWETQYF.